This entry lists 15 T cell receptor beta chains sequenced from one sample in a study of CD8 T cells in Susac syndrome. With random hexamers, about 0.5 to 1 ug RNA was reverse transcribed. TCRdb reanalysed the immunoSEQ multiplex PCR reads using MiXCR and keeps one entry per CDR3 protein. The table includes a few hundred thousand distinct CDR3 sequences, around 91% detected once. The sequenced sample consisted of CD8+ T cells from PBMCs. The origin of the receptors is a human donor with multiple sclerosis.

V gene TRBV20-1 combines with J gene TRBJ1-4; TRBD1 aligns across 12 bases. The germline V gene encodes CDR1 DFQATT and CDR2 SNEGSKA (reference sequence). There are 14 residues in the CDR3. Germline trimming cut 1 base from V and 8 bases from J; bases unmatched to any gene: 2. CDR3 region: CSARGDRGREKLFF. The CDR3 DNA sequence: TGCAGTGCTAGAGGGGACAGGGGGCGAGAAAAACTGTTTTTT.

V usage is TRBV27 and J usage is TRBJ2-7; D may be TRBD2 (6 bases). Germline CDR1 is MNHEY and CDR2 is SMNVEV (reference sequence). V lost 6 bases and J lost 1, with 13 bases in between. This CDR3 spans 14 amino acids. Here the CDR3 reads CASRDTGRSYEQYF. In DNA, the CDR3 is TGTGCCAGCAGGGACACGGGGAGGTCCTACGAGCAGTACTTC.

This chain uses TRBV28 with TRBJ2-5, with D hard to call. The CDR3 length is 14 residues. Deletions cut 2 bases from V and 4 bases from J, with 11 bases between. CDR1 MDHEN and CDR2 SYDVKM come from the germline V gene. The CDR3 sequence: CASSLTLRTETQYF. For the CDR3, the DNA is TGTGCCAGCAGTTTAACTCTCAGAACAGAGACCCAGTACTTC. The whole variable domain, remainder taken from reference TRBV28 and TRBJ2-5, is DVKVTQSSRYLVKRTGEKVFLECVQDMDHENMFWYRQDPGLGLRLIYFSYDVKMKEKGDIPEGYSVSREKKERFSLILESASTNQTSMYLCASSLTLRTETQYFGPGTRLLVL.

This chain joins TRBV9 and TRBJ2-1, with a weak D call TRBD2 (6 bases). V was shortened by 4 bases and J by 8 bases, with 13 bases between the two germline ends. The germline CDR1 and CDR2 sequences are SGDLS and YYNGEE. The CDR3 has 13 amino acids. DNA of the CDR3: TGTGCCAGCAGCCCCTTCGGAGGGCATGAGCAGTTCTTC. It yields the protein CASSPFGGHEQFF.

This chain links TRBV5-4 with TRBJ2-7; tentative D call: TRBD1 (6 bases). The CDR3 runs to 14 residues. Germline V gene sequence: CDR1 SGHNT, CDR2 YYREEE (reference sequence). V lost 2 bases and J 3 bases, leaving 12 bases between the germline ends. This CDR3 reads CASSFGTNLYEQYF. The CDR3 nucleotides read TGTGCCAGCAGCTTCGGGACAAATCTCTACGAGCAGTACTTC.

This clonotype was seen more than once but under ten times. V usage is TRBV27 and J usage is TRBJ2-4, with D maybe TRBD2 (5 bases). In germline, CDR1 is MNHEY, CDR2 SMNVEV (reference sequence). V was pared by 3 bases and J by 1 base, with 10 bases between. The CDR3 contains 15 residues. CDR3 DNA: TGTGCCAGCAGTTTCTGGACTGGGGCCAAAAACATTCAGTACTTC. This translates into CASSFWTGAKNIQYF.

This clonotype was counted once. The chain has TRBV19 and TRBJ1-5; D ambiguous. CDR1 is LNHDA and CDR2 is SQIVND in the germline V gene (reference sequence). The CDR3 contains 15 residues. Trimming pared 4 bases from V and 3 bases from J, leaving 13 bases between. DNA of the CDR3: TGTGCCAGTAGTACCCCCGGCGGAGCCAATCAGCCCCAGCATTTT. As protein: CASSTPGGANQPQHF.

The chain combines TRBV20-1 with TRBJ2-7; D possibly corresponds to TRBD1 (6 bases). The CDR3 totals 15 residues. Between the trimmed V and J ends, which lost 2 bases and 3 bases, there was a span of 17 bases. From germline, CDR1 is DFQATT and CDR2 SNEGSKA (reference sequence). CDR3 sequence (DNA): TGCAGTGCTAGATACCCTCCTGGACAGATCTACGAGCAGTACTTC. This encodes CSARYPPGQIYEQYF.

The chain recombines TRBV14 with TRBJ2-7; TRBD1 might be the D (5 bases). CDR1 and CDR2 from the germline V gene are SGHDN and FVKESK. The germline V and J ends were trimmed by 4 bases and 6 bases, with 13 bases remaining between them. The CDR3 runs 13 residues. The CDR3 protein is CASSLLTGSEQYF. The CDR3 bases are TGTGCCAGCAGCCTATTAACAGGATCCGAGCAGTACTTC.

The CDR3 DNA sequence: TGTGCCAGCAGTTGGACCCACGGGAACTATGGCTACACCTTC. It codes for CASSWTHGNYGYTF. This chain joins TRBV27 and TRBJ1-2; D ambiguous. V lost 4 bases and J 2 bases, leaving 11 bases between the germline ends. Per germline, CDR1 MNHEY and CDR2 SMNVEV (reference sequence). There are 14 residues in the CDR3.

V is TRBV5-1 and J is TRBJ2-1; TRBD2 is a possible D gene (6 bases). Trimming took 0 bases from V and 14 from J, leaving 15 bases between them. This CDR3 has 13 residues. Germline CDR1 SGHRS, CDR2 YFSETQ. CDR3 coding DNA: TGCGCCAGCAGCTTGGGAGTGCTCCCGGGGGAGTTCTTC. It specifies CASSLGVLPGEFF.

This clonotype has a single count. The chain has TRBV25-1 and TRBJ2-5; 12 bases align to TRBD2. This CDR3 is built from 17 residues. Trimming at V came to 3 bases and at J to 4 bases, leaving 9 bases not matched to a gene. The germline V gene encodes CDR1 MGHDK and CDR2 SYGVNS. DNA for the CDR3: TGTGCCAGCAGTGATGCGACTAGCGGGGGCCGGAGAGAGACCCAGTACTTC. The encoded protein is CASSDATSGGRRETQYF.

This chain joins TRBV4-3 and TRBJ2-1; 7 nucleotides match TRBD1. CDR1 and CDR2 from the germline V gene are LGHNA and YSLEER. This CDR3 has 16 amino acids. Germline trimming cut 1 base from V and 3 bases from J; bases unmatched to any gene: 6. The CDR3 coding sequence is TGCGCCAGCAGCCAAGTACCCCCAGGGGGCTACAATGAGCAGTTCTTC. Translating it yields CASSQVPPGGYNEQFF.

CDR3 protein: CASSSLAGTDEQYF. The CDR3 coding sequence is TGTGCCAGCAGCAGTCTAGCGGGGACCGACGAGCAGTACTTC. The chain has TRBV7-9 and TRBJ2-7; TRBD2 matches 9 bases. CDR1 and CDR2 (germline): SEHNR, FQNEAQ (reference sequence). The trim removed 5 bases at V and 5 bases at J, leaving 7 bases unmatched. The CDR3 is 14 residues long. The whole variable domain, filled in from reference TRBV7-9 and TRBJ2-7, reads DTGVSQNPRHKITKRGQNVTFRCDPISEHNRLYWYRQTLGQGPEFLTYFQNEAQLEKSRLLSDRFSAERPKGSFSTLEIQRTEQGDSAMYLCASSSLAGTDEQYFGPGTRLTVT.

This clonotype was seen a handful of times. V usage is TRBV28 and J usage is TRBJ2-1; D is undetermined. Germline V gives CDR1 MDHEN, CDR2 SYDVKM. Trimming took 2 bases from V and 3 from J, leaving 5 bases between them. The CDR3 spans 13 residues. In nucleotides, the CDR3 is TGTGCCAGCAGTTTAAGGGACTACAATGAGCAGTTCTTC. The encoded protein is CASSLRDYNEQFF.